The 32 T cell receptor beta chains reported below all come from one sample, sequenced in a study of response to subunit inactivated influenza vaccine. TCRdb reprocessed the RT-PCR reads with MiXCR, giving one entry per CDR3 protein. The sample carries some 500,000 distinct CDR3 sequences, roughly 13% recorded once. The source was PBMCs from blood, collected roughly 46 days after vaccination. These receptors came from a man between 50 and 59 years old who received an inactivated influenza vaccine.

This chain joins TRBV5-5 and TRBJ2-1; TRBD1 is a possible D gene (5 bases). The CDR3 loop spans 13 amino acids. Per the germline V gene, CDR1 is SGHKS and CDR2 is YYEKEE (reference sequence). V dropped 2 bases and J dropped 7 bases, with 10 bases sitting between them. The CDR3 DNA reads as TGTGCCAGCAGCTTACCAGGGTGGAATGAGCAGTTCTTC. The encoded protein is CASSLPGWNEQFF.

The table lists this clonotype with a few counts. The rearrangement links TRBV7-9 to TRBJ2-1, with 9 bases matching TRBD1. Trimming took 5 bases from V and 4 from J; bases not matched to a gene: 9. The length of the CDR3 is 16 residues. Germline V gene lookup returns CDR1 SEHNR and CDR2 FQNEAQ (reference sequence). CDR3 bases: TGTGCCAGCAGCCCTAGAACGGGACAGGGTTACAATGAGCAGTTCTTC. Translating it yields CASSPRTGQGYNEQFF.

This clonotype was picked up a small number of times. CDR3 sequence: CASSQNGVGNQPQHF. CDR3 in DNA: TGTGCCAGCAGCCAGAACGGGGTCGGCAATCAGCCCCAGCATTTT. This chain links TRBV6-1 with TRBJ1-5; D is unclear. The CDR3 is 15 residues long. The germline V gene encodes CDR1 MNHNS and CDR2 SASEGT. The ends were cut back, 6 bases at V and 2 bases at J, with 14 bases in the middle.

The CDR3, as DNA: TGTGCCAGCAGTTTACGAAAGGCGGGAGTCCCAGATACGCAGTATTTT. Translated, it gives CASSLRKAGVPDTQYF. V and J are TRBV27 and TRBJ2-3, with 7 nucleotides matching TRBD2. CDR1 is MNHEY and CDR2 is SMNVEV in the germline V gene (reference sequence). The CDR3 loop spans 16 amino acids. After removal of 2 bases from V and 4 bases from J, the junction contained 9 bases not matched to a gene.

This clonotype was counted only a few times. The chain combines TRBV24-1 with TRBJ2-5; the match to TRBD1 covers 8 bases. Looked up from germline, CDR1 is KGHDR and CDR2 is SFDVKD. Trimming cost V 2 bases and J 5 bases; bases outside gene matches: 6. The CDR3 covers 15 residues. CDR3 DNA: TGTGCCACCAGTGATTCGGCAGGGGGCTTGGAGACCCAGTACTTC. Residues: CATSDSAGGLETQYF.

There are a few counts of this clonotype. The chain employs TRBV4-3 and TRBJ2-2; D not certain. This CDR3 contains 14 residues. Germline V gene data show CDR1 as LGHNA and CDR2 as YSLEER. The V gene lost 0 bases and the J gene lost 2 bases, with 4 bases spanning the gap. Here the CDR3 DNA reads TGCGCCAGCAGCCAAGAGTTCAACACCGGGGAGCTGTTTTTT. Its translation: CASSQEFNTGELFF.

This clonotype was detected many times. This chain joins TRBV14 and TRBJ2-1, with 8 bases matching TRBD1. Trimming cost V 7 bases and J 5 bases; bases outside gene matches: 7. CDR3 length equals 14 residues. Germline assignment: CDR1 SGHDN and CDR2 FVKESK. The CDR3 loop reads CASKITDRDNEQFF. The CDR3 region has the DNA TGTGCCAGCAAGATAACGGACAGGGACAATGAGCAGTTCTTC.

The table lists this clonotype with a few counts. The chain employs TRBV12-3 or TRBV12-4 and TRBJ2-3; D gene ambiguous. The CDR3 is 13 amino acids. V was pared by 6 bases and J by 11 bases, with 18 bases between. CDR3 sequence: CASRIGRTSVQYF. CDR3 DNA: TGTGCCAGCAGAATCGGCCGCACATCCGTGCAGTATTTT.

This clonotype occurred a few times. The chain employs TRBV20-1 and TRBJ2-2; 11 bases fit TRBD1. V lost 6 bases to trimming and J lost 6 bases; unmatched junction nucleotides: 9. From germline, CDR1 is DFQATT and CDR2 SNEGSKA (reference sequence). This CDR3 is 15 amino acids long. CDR3 amino acids: CSALTGQGASGELFF. In DNA, the CDR3 is TGCAGTGCACTCACCGGACAGGGGGCTTCCGGGGAGCTGTTTTTT.

This clonotype was observed at least ten times. The chain is built from TRBV12-3 or TRBV12-4 and TRBJ2-5; 9 nucleotides line up with TRBD2. With V trimmed by 3 bases and J by 0 bases, 17 bases remained unmatched. The length of the CDR3 is 20 residues. CDR3: CASSFNPRGGLHRDQETQYF. The CDR3 DNA sequence: TGTGCCAGCAGTTTTAACCCGCGGGGGGGCCTTCACAGAGACCAAGAGACCCAGTACTTC.

This clonotype was picked up many times. This sequence joins TRBV7-6 and TRBJ2-3; 12 bases map to TRBD2. The CDR3 length is 16 residues. Germline V gene data show CDR1 as SGHVS and CDR2 as FNYEAQ. The ends lost 3 bases at V and 9 bases at J; junction bases unmatched: 10. CDR3 in DNA: TGTGCCAGCAGCTTTTCCTCTAGCGGGGGGGCTGGAACGCAGTATTTT. Amino acid sequence: CASSFSSSGGAGTQYF.

This sequence joins TRBV7-2 and TRBJ1-1; D unresolved. V was cut by 2 bases and J by 1 base, with 11 bases left in between. The CDR3 has 15 residues. Germline lookup yields CDR1 SGHTA and CDR2 FQGNSA. For the CDR3, the DNA is TGTGCCAGCAGCTTATTTGGAAGTTCGAACACTGAAGCTTTCTTT. Its protein product is CASSLFGSSNTEAFF.

The chain has TRBV4-1 and TRBJ2-7; the match to TRBD1 covers 7 bases. V lost 4 bases, J lost 4 bases, and 13 bases stayed unmatched. The germline gives CDR1 MGHRA, CDR2 YSYEKL. The CDR3 totals 16 residues. CDR3 DNA: TGCGCCAGCAGCCGCGCGTTAGGGACAGCCTTTTACGAGCAGTACTTC. Translation: CASSRALGTAFYEQYF.

This clonotype was seen at least ten times. V gene TRBV20-1 combines with J gene TRBJ2-3; 11 nucleotides align to TRBD2. After removal of 4 bases from V and 3 bases from J, the junction contained 9 bases not matched to a gene. The germline V gene has CDR1 DFQATT and CDR2 SNEGSKA (reference sequence). CDR3 length equals 16 residues. CDR3 protein: CSAKNSGRAWTDTQYF. The DNA of the CDR3 is TGCAGTGCTAAAAATAGCGGGAGGGCCTGGACAGATACGCAGTATTTT.

The chain joins TRBV20-1 to TRBJ2-1; 11 bases line up with TRBD2. The CDR3 consists of 17 residues. CDR1 DFQATT and CDR2 SNEGSKA come from the germline V gene (reference sequence). Trimming at V came to 2 bases and at J to 0 bases, leaving 6 bases not matched to a gene. The DNA of the CDR3 is TGCAGTGCTAGATTCCCTGGGACTAGCGGCTCCTACAATGAGCAGTTCTTC. Translating gives CSARFPGTSGSYNEQFF.

In this sample, this clonotype turned up a few times. The chain combines TRBV20-1 with TRBJ2-7; 9 bases are shared with TRBD1. V shed 1 base and J 4 bases; nucleotides not matched to a gene: 11. Germline-derived CDR1 and CDR2 are DFQATT and SNEGSKA (reference sequence). CDR3 size: 16 residues. CDR3 residues: CSARGTGGFAFYEQYF. In DNA form, the CDR3 reads TGCAGTGCTAGAGGTACAGGGGGCTTCGCTTTTTACGAGCAGTACTTC.

This chain joins TRBV19 and TRBJ1-1, with D uncertain. The V gene's germline CDR1 is LNHDA and CDR2 SQIVND (reference sequence). The CDR3 spans 15 residues. The V gene lost 1 base and the J gene lost 4 bases, with 13 bases spanning the gap. CDR3 coding DNA: TGTGCCAGTAGTATAGTCAGGACCCCGGGCACTGAAGCTTTCTTT. It translates to CASSIVRTPGTEAFF.

In its sample, this clonotype was seen a few times. V is TRBV28 and J is TRBJ1-6; weak D call: TRBD1 (5 bases). Germline CDR1 and CDR2: MDHEN and SYDVKM. The CDR3 is made up of 15 amino acids. Trimming cost V 5 bases and J 7 bases, with 15 bases left between them. The CDR3 bases are TGTGCCAGCAGTCGTGGGGGGAATTCAAATTCACCCCTCCACTTT. Translated: CASSRGGNSNSPLHF.

The V call is TRBV20-1, the J call TRBJ1-2, with TRBD1 matching 8 bases. V trimming: 0 bases; J trimming: 4 bases; junction bases outside the gene matches: 10. CDR1 is DFQATT, CDR2 SNEGSKA, per germline (reference sequence). The CDR3 totals 16 residues. CDR3 DNA sequence: TGCAGTGCTAGAGATGTTGCAGGGGGCAACGGCTATGGCTACACCTTC. Protein product: CSARDVAGGNGYGYTF.

This clonotype appeared many times. This sequence joins TRBV10-3 and TRBJ2-3; 9 nucleotides match TRBD2. Germline trimming cut 10 bases from V and 1 base from J; bases unmatched to any gene: 6. The CDR3 is 14 amino acids. CDR1 and CDR2 from the germline V gene are ENHRY and SYGVKD. The CDR3 spells CATLIAGGTDTQYF. CDR3 coding DNA: TGTGCCACCCTAATAGCGGGGGGCACAGATACGCAGTATTTT.

The sample holds a few counts of this clonotype. The gene calls are TRBV20-1 and TRBJ2-7, with TRBD1 matching over 7 bases. The CDR3 extends over 10 amino acids. Germline V gene sequence: CDR1 DFQATT, CDR2 SNEGSKA (reference sequence). Trimming took 6 bases from V and 5 from J; bases not matched to a gene: 1. CDR3: CSAQGDEQYF. CDR3 sequence (DNA): TGCAGTGCCCAGGGGGACGAGCAGTACTTC.

J is TRBJ2-7 and V is TRBV20-1; D may match TRBD1 or TRBD2 (5 bases each). CDR3 size: 13 residues. Germline CDR1 is DFQATT and CDR2 is SNEGSKA (reference sequence). V lost 3 bases to trimming and J lost 6 bases, with 15 bases between them. CDR3 protein: CSARAAPGREQYF. The DNA for the CDR3 is TGCAGTGCTAGGGCCGCCCCGGGGCGCGAGCAGTACTTC.

This rearrangement joins TRBV25-1 to TRBJ2-3, with D hard to call. V was shortened by 6 bases and J by 0 bases, with 10 bases between the two germline ends. Germline V gene data show CDR1 as MGHDK and CDR2 as SYGVNS. The CDR3 totals 14 residues. CDR3 region: CASRSLGSTDTQYF. The CDR3 DNA follows: TGTGCCAGCAGGAGCCTAGGAAGCACAGATACGCAGTATTTT. Full variable domain (rest looked up from reference TRBV25-1 and TRBJ2-3): EADIYQTPRYLVIGTGKKITLECSQTMGHDKMYWYQQDPGMELHLIHYSYGVNSTEKGDLSSESTVSRIRTEHFPLTLESARPSHTSQYLCASRSLGSTDTQYFGPGTRLTVL.

This clonotype occurred many times. CDR3 residues: CSARVPAHVEKLFF. CDR3 bases: TGCAGTGCTAGAGTGCCAGCCCATGTGGAAAAACTGTTTTTT. The chain has TRBV20-1 and TRBJ1-4; no firm D call. The CDR3 has 14 residues. V shed 1 base and J shed 8 bases, with 14 bases lying between them. Germline lookup yields CDR1 DFQATT and CDR2 SNEGSKA (reference sequence).

This clonotype was counted only a few times. The rearrangement uses TRBV6-5 and TRBJ2-3; 9 bases line up with TRBD1. This CDR3 has 16 residues. Germline V gene sequence: CDR1 MNHEY, CDR2 SVGAGI. Trimming removed 2 bases from V and 2 bases from J; junction bases left unmatched: 5. The CDR3 here is CASSYPGQGITDTQYF. CDR3 DNA sequence: TGTGCCAGCAGTTACCCAGGACAGGGGATCACAGATACGCAGTATTTT.

Notes on this clonotype: The junction shows a germline mismatch at one end, possibly a read error. The CDR3 DNA reads as TGCGCCAGCAGCCAAGTGCTAGCGGGGGATGAGCATTTCTTC. Encoded protein: CASSQVLAGDEHFF. V usage is TRBV4-1 and J usage is TRBJ2-1; 10 nucleotides match TRBD2. The CDR3 has 14 residues. Germline CDR1 reads MGHRA; CDR2 reads YSYEKL.

This clonotype was observed a handful of times. The chain is built from TRBV20-1 and TRBJ2-7, with 12 bases lining up with TRBD2. Germline V CDR1 and CDR2: DFQATT, SNEGSKA (reference sequence). V lost 0 bases and J lost 5; bases outside the gene matches: 5. There are 15 residues in the CDR3. The CDR3 protein is CSARDPRTSGNEQYF. DNA for the CDR3: TGCAGTGCTAGAGATCCGAGGACTAGCGGGAACGAGCAGTACTTC.

The chain has TRBV29-1 and TRBJ2-7; TRBD2 might be the D (7 bases). The V gene lost 4 bases and the J gene lost 2 bases, with 15 bases spanning the gap. The CDR3 contains 14 residues. The germline CDR1 and CDR2 sequences are SQVTM and ANQGSEA. CDR3 in amino acids: CSVVDGGGPYEQYF. The CDR3 DNA reads TGCAGCGTTGTTGATGGCGGGGGCCCCTACGAGCAGTACTTC.

The chain has TRBV6-2 or TRBV6-3 and TRBJ2-2; D may match TRBD1 or TRBD2 (5 bases each). Per germline, CDR1 MNHEY and CDR2 SVGEGT. This CDR3 spans 15 amino acids. Trimming removed 4 bases from V and 4 bases from J, with 13 bases in between. The CDR3 region has the DNA TGTGCCAGCAGTTTGACGGGGCCAGGCACCGGGGAGCTGTTTTTT. It encodes CASSLTGPGTGELFF.

The sample holds many counts of this clonotype. The V gene is TRBV6-2 or TRBV6-3, the J gene TRBJ2-7; unclear D gene. The CDR3 sequence is 12 residues long. The germline CDR1 and CDR2 sequences are MNHEY and SVGEGT. Trimming took off 2 bases at V and 4 bases at J, with 6 bases between the two ends. CDR3 in DNA: TGTGCCAGCAGTTACGCCAGTTACGAGCAGTACTTC. Its translation: CASSYASYEQYF.

A few counts support this clonotype. CDR3 nucleotide sequence: TGCAGCGTTGACTGTCCAGACAAAACCTACAATGAGCAGTTCTTC. Protein: CSVDCPDKTYNEQFF. The V gene is TRBV29-1, the J gene TRBJ2-1; D is unclear. The CDR3 extends over 15 amino acids. The V end was cut by 3 bases, the J end by 2 bases, with 14 bases between. The V gene's germline CDR1 is SQVTM and CDR2 ANQGSEA.

This clonotype was observed a few times. The V gene is TRBV12-3 or TRBV12-4, the J gene TRBJ2-5; 12 positions match TRBD2. This CDR3 region has 15 residues. Trimming cost V 6 bases and J 3 bases; bases outside gene matches: 5. The CDR3 bases are TGTGCCAGCAGCCCGACTAGCGGGAGAGAAGAGACCCAGTACTTC. Translation gives CASSPTSGREETQYF.